This TCR beta chain emerged from a study of control samples from healthy donors and cancer patients. Trimming pared 1 base from V and 8 bases from J, leaving 9 bases between. From germline, CDR1 is LNHNV and CDR2 YYDKDF (reference sequence). The CDR3 runs 14 residues. Measured with immunoSEQ multiplex PCR; TCRdb has only the in-frame clones, and not every one. The repertoire holds about 130,000 clones, with approximately 92% as singletons. The specimen sequenced was blood. The gene calls are TRBV15 and TRBJ1-6; D perhaps matches TRBD1 (6 bases). The sequence came from a man aged 18-30 years in good health. CDR3 residues: CATSRAHRDSPLHF. In nucleotides, the CDR3 is TGTGCCACCAGCAGAGCCCACAGGGATTCACCCCTCCACTTT.